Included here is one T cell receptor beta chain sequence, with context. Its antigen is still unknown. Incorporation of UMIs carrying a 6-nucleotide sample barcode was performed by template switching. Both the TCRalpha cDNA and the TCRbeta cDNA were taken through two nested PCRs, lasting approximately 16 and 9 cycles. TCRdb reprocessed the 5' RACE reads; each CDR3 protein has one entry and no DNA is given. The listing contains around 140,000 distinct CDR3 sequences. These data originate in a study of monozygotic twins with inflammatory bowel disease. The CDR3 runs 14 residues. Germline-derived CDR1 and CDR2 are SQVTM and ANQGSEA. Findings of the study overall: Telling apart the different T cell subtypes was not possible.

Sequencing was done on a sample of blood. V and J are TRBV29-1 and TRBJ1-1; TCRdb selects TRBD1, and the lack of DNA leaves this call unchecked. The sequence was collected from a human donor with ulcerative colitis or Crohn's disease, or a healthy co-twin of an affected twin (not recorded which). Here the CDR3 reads CSATGGTLASEAFF.